Below are 12 T cell receptor beta chains sequenced from a single sample in a study of shared clonotypes between healthy human individuals. TCRdb's table, derived via immunoSEQ multiplex PCR, lists solely in-frame clones and lacks some. Here the sample spans approximately 840,000 clones, around 96% being singletons. CD45RO-negative cells were positively selected for CCR7, leaving out terminally differentiated effector memory CD45RA+ cells. The sample taken for sequencing was naive CD8+ T cells sorted from blood. Receptors were obtained from a young man in good health.

Here the CDR3 reads CASSFLGSEQFF. CDR3 nucleotide sequence: TGTGCCAGCAGTTTTTTAGGGAGTGAGCAGTTCTTC. The chain carries TRBV27 and TRBJ2-1, with D perhaps TRBD2 (5 bases). Germline values: CDR1 MNHEY, CDR2 SMNVEV (reference sequence). The V and J ends lost 3 bases and 9 bases respectively, with 9 bases between them. The length of the CDR3 is 12 residues.

The genes are TRBV9 and TRBJ2-3; D possibly matches TRBD1 or TRBD2 (5 bases each). Trimming shortened V by 4 bases and J by 3 bases, and 12 bases separated the two germline ends. The germline V gene encodes CDR1 SGDLS and CDR2 YYNGEE. This CDR3 is built from 14 residues. CDR3 DNA: TGTGCCAGCAGCTTGGGGACCGAGACAGATACGCAGTATTTT. Its translation is CASSLGTETDTQYF.

V usage is TRBV6-5 and J usage is TRBJ2-1; the match to TRBD2 covers 8 bases. Per germline, CDR1 MNHEY and CDR2 SVGAGI. The V gene end was trimmed by 1 base and the J gene end by 8 bases; junction bases not matched to a gene: 10. This CDR3 spans 16 amino acids. The CDR3 loop reads CASSYWSGGPSDEQFF. DNA of the CDR3: TGTGCCAGCAGTTACTGGTCGGGAGGGCCGTCCGATGAGCAGTTCTTC.

The V gene is TRBV10-3, the J gene TRBJ2-3; no definite D call. Germline CDR1 reads ENHRY; CDR2 reads SYGVKD. V dropped 6 bases and J dropped 10 bases, with 8 bases sitting between them. This CDR3 is 10 amino acids long. CDR3 loop: CAIRPQSQYF. The DNA for the CDR3 is TGTGCCATCAGGCCTCAGTCGCAGTATTTT.

J is TRBJ2-1 and V is TRBV4-3; D ambiguous. This CDR3 is built from 17 residues. Germline V gives CDR1 LGHNA, CDR2 YSLEER. V lost 1 base and J lost 0, with 13 bases in between. CDR3 sequence reads: CASSQVVSWSSYNEQFF. The CDR3, as DNA: TGCGCCAGCAGCCAAGTAGTCTCCTGGAGCTCCTACAATGAGCAGTTCTTC.

V usage is TRBV20-1 and J usage is TRBJ2-7; D is unclear. V lost 6 bases and J lost 4, with 10 bases in between. CDR1 is DFQATT and CDR2 is SNEGSKA in the germline V gene (reference sequence). The CDR3 totals 11 residues. CDR3 in amino acids: CSAPVLYEQYF. In nucleotides, the CDR3 is TGCAGTGCACCCGTTCTATACGAGCAGTACTTC.

The chain uses TRBV28 and TRBJ2-5, with D perhaps TRBD1 (6 bases). Germline V gene data show CDR1 as MDHEN and CDR2 as SYDVKM. Between the trimmed V and J ends, which lost 3 bases and 5 bases, there was a span of 10 bases. The CDR3 consists of 13 residues. The CDR3 sequence is CASSLQGLETQYF. The CDR3 bases are TGTGCCAGCAGTTTGCAGGGGTTGGAGACCCAGTACTTC. The full variable domain, in which reference TRBV28 and TRBJ2-5 provide the parts outside the CDR3, is DVKVTQSSRYLVKRTGEKVFLECVQDMDHENMFWYRQDPGLGLRLIYFSYDVKMKEKGDIPEGYSVSREKKERFSLILESASTNQTSMYLCASSLQGLETQYFGPGTRLLVL.

V and J are TRBV19 and TRBJ1-5; 8 nucleotides match TRBD1. The CDR3 consists of 15 residues. V was clipped by 7 bases and J by 0 bases; unmatched bases: 5. Germline CDR1 LNHDA, CDR2 SQIVND (reference sequence). The DNA of the CDR3 is TGTGCCAGTACCGGGACAGGTAATAGCAATCAGCCCCAGCATTTT. This codes for CASTGTGNSNQPQHF.

The chain has TRBV18 and TRBJ2-3; weak D call: TRBD2 (6 bases). V shed 3 bases and J shed 0 bases, with 10 bases lying between them. The CDR3 is 15 residues long. Per the germline V gene, CDR1 is KGHSH and CDR2 is LQKENI. The CDR3 reads CASSPDGLSTDTQYF. CDR3 nucleotide sequence: TGTGCCAGCTCACCGGACGGACTAAGCACAGATACGCAGTATTTT.

The CDR3 loop reads CSVVEDRVEAFF. CDR3 coding DNA: TGCAGCGTTGTAGAGGACAGGGTCGAAGCTTTCTTT. The chain links TRBV29-1 to TRBJ1-1; the match to TRBD1 covers 8 bases. The CDR3 is made up of 12 amino acids. With V trimmed by 4 bases and J by 8 bases, 6 bases remained unmatched. Germline V lookup: CDR1 SQVTM, CDR2 ANQGSEA.

J is TRBJ1-4 and V is TRBV7-9, with D possibly TRBD1 on 6 matching bases. Per the germline V gene, CDR1 is SEHNR and CDR2 is FQNEAQ (reference sequence). V dropped 5 bases and J dropped 8 bases, with 21 bases sitting between them. The CDR3 extends over 16 amino acids. CDR3 sequence reads: CASSVSPGAQEEKLFF. CDR3 DNA: TGTGCCAGCAGCGTTTCCCCAGGGGCCCAGGAGGAAAAACTGTTTTTT.

The chain uses TRBV5-1 and TRBJ2-7; D unresolved. The CDR3 contains 14 residues. V dropped 2 bases and J dropped 3 bases, with 12 bases sitting between them. Germline V CDR1 and CDR2: SGHRS, YFSETQ. The CDR3 bases are TGCGCCAGCAGCTTAGAGTCCCCTAGCTACGAGCAGTACTTC. Its translation is CASSLESPSYEQYF.